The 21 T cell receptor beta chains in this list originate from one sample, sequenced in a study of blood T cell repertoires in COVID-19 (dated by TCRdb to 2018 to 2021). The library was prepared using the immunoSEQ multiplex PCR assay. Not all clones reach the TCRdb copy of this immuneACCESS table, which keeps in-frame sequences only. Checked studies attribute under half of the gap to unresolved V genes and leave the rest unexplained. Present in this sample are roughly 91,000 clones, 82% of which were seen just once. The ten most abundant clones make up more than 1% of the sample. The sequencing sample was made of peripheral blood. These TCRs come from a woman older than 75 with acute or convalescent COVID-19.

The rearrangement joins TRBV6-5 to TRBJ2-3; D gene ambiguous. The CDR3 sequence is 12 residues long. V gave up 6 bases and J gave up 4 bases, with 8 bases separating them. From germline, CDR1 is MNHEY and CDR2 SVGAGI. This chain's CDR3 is CASRALSDTQYF. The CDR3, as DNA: TGTGCCAGCAGGGCCCTGTCAGATACGCAGTATTTT.

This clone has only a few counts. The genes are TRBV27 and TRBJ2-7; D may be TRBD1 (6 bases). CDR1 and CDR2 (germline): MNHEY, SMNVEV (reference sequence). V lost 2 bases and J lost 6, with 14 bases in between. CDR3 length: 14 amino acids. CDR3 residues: CASSLRGGRGEQYF. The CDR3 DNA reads TGTGCCAGCAGTTTAAGAGGGGGAAGAGGCGAGCAGTACTTC.

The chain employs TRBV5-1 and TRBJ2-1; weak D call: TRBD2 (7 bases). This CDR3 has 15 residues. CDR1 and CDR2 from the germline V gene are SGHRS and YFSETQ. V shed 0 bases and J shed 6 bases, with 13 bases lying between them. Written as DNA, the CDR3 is TGCGCCAGCAGCTTGGACGGACTAGGGGGCAATGAGCAGTTCTTC. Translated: CASSLDGLGGNEQFF.

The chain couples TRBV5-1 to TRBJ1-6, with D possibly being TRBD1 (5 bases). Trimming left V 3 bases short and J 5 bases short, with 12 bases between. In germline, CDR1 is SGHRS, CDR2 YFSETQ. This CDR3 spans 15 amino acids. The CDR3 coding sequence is TGCGCCAGCAGCTGGGACGGGAGGGATAATTCACCCCTCCACTTT. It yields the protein CASSWDGRDNSPLHF. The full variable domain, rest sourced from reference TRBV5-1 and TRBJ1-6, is KAGVTQTPRYLIKTRGQQVTLSCSPISGHRSVSWYQQTPGQGLQFLFEYFSETQRNKGNFPGRFSGRQFSNSRSEMNVSTLELGDSALYLCASSWDGRDNSPLHFGNGTRLTVT.

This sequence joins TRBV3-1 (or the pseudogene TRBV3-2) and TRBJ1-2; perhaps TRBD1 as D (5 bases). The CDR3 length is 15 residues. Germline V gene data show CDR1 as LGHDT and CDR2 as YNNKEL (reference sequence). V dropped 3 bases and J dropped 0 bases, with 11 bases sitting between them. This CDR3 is CASSQMTATNYGYTF. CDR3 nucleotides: TGTGCCAGCAGCCAGATGACAGCTACTAACTATGGCTACACCTTC.

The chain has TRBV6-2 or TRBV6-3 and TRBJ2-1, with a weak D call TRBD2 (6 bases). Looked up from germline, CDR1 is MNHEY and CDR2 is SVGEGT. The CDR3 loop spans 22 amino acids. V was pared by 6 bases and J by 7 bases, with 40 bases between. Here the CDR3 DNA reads TGTGCCAGCAGCCTGGACCGGGCCCCAGGGAGCACCCAGGGAGGCGGACGGAATGAGCAGTTCTTC. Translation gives CASSLDRAPGSTQGGGRNEQFF.

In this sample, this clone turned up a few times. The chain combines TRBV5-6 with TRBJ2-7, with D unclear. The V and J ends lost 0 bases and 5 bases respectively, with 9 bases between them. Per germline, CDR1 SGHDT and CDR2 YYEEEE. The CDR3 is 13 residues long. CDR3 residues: CASSLAGPDEQYF. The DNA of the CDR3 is TGTGCCAGCAGCTTGGCTGGGCCGGACGAGCAGTACTTC.

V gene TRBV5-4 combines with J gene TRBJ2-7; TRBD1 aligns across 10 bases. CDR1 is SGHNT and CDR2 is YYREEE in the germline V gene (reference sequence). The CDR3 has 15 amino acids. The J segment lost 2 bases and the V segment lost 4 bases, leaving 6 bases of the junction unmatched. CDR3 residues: CASSQGQGTPYEQYF. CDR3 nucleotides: TGTGCCAGCAGCCAGGGACAGGGGACTCCCTACGAGCAGTACTTC.

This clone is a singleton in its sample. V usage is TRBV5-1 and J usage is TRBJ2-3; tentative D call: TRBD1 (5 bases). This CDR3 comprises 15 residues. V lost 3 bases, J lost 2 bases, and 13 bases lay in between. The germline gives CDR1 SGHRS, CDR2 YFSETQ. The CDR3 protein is CASSSQAGPTDTQYF. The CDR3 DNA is TGCGCCAGCAGCTCACAGGCAGGACCCACAGATACGCAGTATTTT.

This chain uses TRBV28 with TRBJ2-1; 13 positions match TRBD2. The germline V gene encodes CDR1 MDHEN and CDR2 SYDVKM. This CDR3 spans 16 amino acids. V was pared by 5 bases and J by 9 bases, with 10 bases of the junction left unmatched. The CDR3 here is CASSLRRLAGGVEQFF. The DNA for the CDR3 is TGTGCCAGCAGTCTAAGAAGACTAGCGGGAGGAGTTGAGCAGTTCTTC.

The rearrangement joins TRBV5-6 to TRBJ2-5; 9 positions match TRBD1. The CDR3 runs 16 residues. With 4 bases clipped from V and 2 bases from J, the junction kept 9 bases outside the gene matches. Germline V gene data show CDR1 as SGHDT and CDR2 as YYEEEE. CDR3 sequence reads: CASSPTGGFRQETQYF. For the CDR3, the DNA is TGTGCCAGCAGCCCAACAGGGGGCTTTAGGCAAGAGACCCAGTACTTC. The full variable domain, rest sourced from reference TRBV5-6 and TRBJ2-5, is DAGVTQSPTHLIKTRGQQVTLRCSPKSGHDTVSWYQQALGQGPQFIFQYYEEEERQRGNFPDRFSGHQFPNYSSELNVNALLLGDSALYLCASSPTGGFRQETQYFGPGTRLLVL.

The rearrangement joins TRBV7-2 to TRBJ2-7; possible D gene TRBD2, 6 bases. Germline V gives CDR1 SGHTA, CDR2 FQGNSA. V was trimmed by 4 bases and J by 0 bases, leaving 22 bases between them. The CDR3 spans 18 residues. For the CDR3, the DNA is TGTGCCAGCAGCTCCTCCCCAGGTGGGGGGAAGAGCTCCTACGAGCAGTACTTC. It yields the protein CASSSSPGGGKSSYEQYF.

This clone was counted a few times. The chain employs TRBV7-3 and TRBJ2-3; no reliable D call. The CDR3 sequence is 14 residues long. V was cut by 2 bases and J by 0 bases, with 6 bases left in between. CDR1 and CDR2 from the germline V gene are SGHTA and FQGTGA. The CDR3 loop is CASSLGLSTDTQYF. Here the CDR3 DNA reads TGTGCCAGCAGCTTAGGGCTTAGCACAGATACGCAGTATTTT.

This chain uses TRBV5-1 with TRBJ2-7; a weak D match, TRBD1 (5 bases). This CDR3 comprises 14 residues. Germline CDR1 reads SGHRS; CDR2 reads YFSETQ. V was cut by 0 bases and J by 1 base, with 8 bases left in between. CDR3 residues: CASSLDRKSYEQYF. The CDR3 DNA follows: TGCGCCAGCAGCTTGGACAGGAAATCCTACGAGCAGTACTTC.

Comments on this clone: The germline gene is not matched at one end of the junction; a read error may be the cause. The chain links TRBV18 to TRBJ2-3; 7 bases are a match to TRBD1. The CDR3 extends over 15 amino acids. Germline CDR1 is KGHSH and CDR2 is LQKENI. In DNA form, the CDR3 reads TGTGCCAGCTCCCCACCCAGGGGGTTTACAGATACGCAGTATTTT. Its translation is CASSPPRGFTDTQYF.

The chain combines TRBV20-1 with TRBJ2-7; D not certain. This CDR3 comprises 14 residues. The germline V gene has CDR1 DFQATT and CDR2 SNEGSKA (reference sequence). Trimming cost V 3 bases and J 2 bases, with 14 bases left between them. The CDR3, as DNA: TGCAGTGCTAGTTCCTCGGGTGCCACCTACGAGCAGTACTTC. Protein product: CSASSSGATYEQYF.

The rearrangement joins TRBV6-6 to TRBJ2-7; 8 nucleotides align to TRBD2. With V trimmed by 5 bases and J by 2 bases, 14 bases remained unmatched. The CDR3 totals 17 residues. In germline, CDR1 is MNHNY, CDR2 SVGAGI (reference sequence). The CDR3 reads CASSPLVSVGRAYEQYF. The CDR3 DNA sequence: TGTGCCAGCAGTCCCTTGGTCTCAGTCGGGAGGGCCTACGAGCAGTACTTC.

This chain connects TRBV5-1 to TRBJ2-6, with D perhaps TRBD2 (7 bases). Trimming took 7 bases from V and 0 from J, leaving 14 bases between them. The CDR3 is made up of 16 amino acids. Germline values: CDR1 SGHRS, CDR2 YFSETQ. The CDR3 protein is CASLRGPSSGANVLTF. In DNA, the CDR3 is TGCGCCAGCTTGCGGGGGCCGAGCTCTGGGGCCAACGTCCTGACTTTC.

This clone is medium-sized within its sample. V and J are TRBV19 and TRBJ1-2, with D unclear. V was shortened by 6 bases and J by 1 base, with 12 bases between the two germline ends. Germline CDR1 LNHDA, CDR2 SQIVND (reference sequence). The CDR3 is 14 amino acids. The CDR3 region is CASSQGGGNYGYTF. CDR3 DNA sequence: TGTGCCAGTAGCCAAGGTGGCGGTAACTATGGCTACACCTTC. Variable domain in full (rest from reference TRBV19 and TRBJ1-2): DGGITQSPKYLFRKEGQNVTLSCEQNLNHDAMYWYRQDPGQGLRLIYYSQIVNDFQKGDIAEGYSVSREKKESFPLTVTSAQKNPTAFYLCASSQGGGNYGYTFGSGTRLTVV.

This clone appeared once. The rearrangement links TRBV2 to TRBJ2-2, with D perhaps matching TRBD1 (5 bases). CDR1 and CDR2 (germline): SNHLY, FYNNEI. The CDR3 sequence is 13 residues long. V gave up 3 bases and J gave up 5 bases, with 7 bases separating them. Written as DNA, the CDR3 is TGTGCCAGCAGTGAGGCAGGGACCGGGGAGCTGTTTTTT. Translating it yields CASSEAGTGELFF.

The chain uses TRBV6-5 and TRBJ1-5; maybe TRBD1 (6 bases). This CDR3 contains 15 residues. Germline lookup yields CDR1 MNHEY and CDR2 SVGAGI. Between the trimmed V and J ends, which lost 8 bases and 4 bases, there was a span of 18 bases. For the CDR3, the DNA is TGTGCCAGCCAACCCCCGGGAGGGGGAAATCAGCCCCAGCATTTT. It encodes CASQPPGGGNQPQHF.